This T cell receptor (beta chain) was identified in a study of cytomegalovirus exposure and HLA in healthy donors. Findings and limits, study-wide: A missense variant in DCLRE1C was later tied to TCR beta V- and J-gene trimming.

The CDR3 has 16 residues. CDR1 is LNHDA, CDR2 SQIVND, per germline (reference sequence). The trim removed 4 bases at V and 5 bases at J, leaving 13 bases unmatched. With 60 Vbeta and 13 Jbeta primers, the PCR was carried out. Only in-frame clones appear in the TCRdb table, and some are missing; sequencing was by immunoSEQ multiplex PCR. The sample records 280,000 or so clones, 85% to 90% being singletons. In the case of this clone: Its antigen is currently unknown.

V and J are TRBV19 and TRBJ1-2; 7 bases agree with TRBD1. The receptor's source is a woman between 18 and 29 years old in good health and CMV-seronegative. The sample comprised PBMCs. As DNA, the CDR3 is TGTGCCAGTAGTAACGGAGGGACAGACTTAGCGTATGGCTACACCTTC. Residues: CASSNGGTDLAYGYTF.